The rows below give T cell receptor beta chains drawn from one sample of a study of shared clonotypes between healthy human individuals. Profiling relied on immunoSEQ multiplex PCR, and the TCRdb table lists in-frame clones only, not all of them. The sample has about 1,900,000 clones, about 94% seen once. The sequencing input was naive CD8+ T cells sorted from blood. The receptor set was obtained from a man aged 18 to 29 in good health. Both conserved end residues are part of each CDR3. The D gene is left open where the match is weak. Size is omitted from some rows. Given values are once, few, many or a class for expanded clones.

-	TRBV4-3	once	TRBJ2-5	CASSHYTRGETQYF	TGCGCCAGCAGCCACTATACTAGGGGCGAGACCCAGTACTTC
-	TRBV25-1	once	TRBJ2-7	CASSKRLNYEQYF	TGTGCCAGCAGTAAGCGGTTAAACTACGAGCAGTACTTC
-	TRBV28	-	TRBJ1-2	CASSLGWGTPNYGYTF	TGTGCCAGCAGTTTGGGGTGGGGCACTCCCAACTATGGCTACACCTTC
-	TRBV9	-	TRBJ2-7	CASNPRGEPYEQYF	TGTGCCAGCAACCCCCGAGGGGAACCCTACGAGCAGTACTTC
TRBD1	TRBV7-9	-	TRBJ2-2	CASSQTGTGVGELFF	TGTGCCAGCAGCCAAACCGGGACAGGCGTCGGGGAGCTGTTTTTT
-	TRBV6-5	-	TRBJ1-2	CASSDESTGFDGYTF	TGTGCCAGCAGCGACGAATCCACAGGATTTGATGGCTACACCTTC
-	TRBV6-6	-	TRBJ1-6	CASSYSPGYNSPLHF	TGTGCCAGCAGTTACTCGCCGGGCTATAATTCACCCCTCCACTTT
-	TRBV6-5	-	TRBJ2-1	CASSFFPGEGYNEQFF	TGTGCCAGCAGTTTTTTTCCGGGAGAAGGGTACAATGAGCAGTTCTTC
-	TRBV10-3	-	TRBJ2-7	CAIRGEGGYEQYF	TGTGCTATCAGAGGGGAGGGGGGCTACGAGCAGTACTTC
TRBD1	TRBV7-9	-	TRBJ2-7	CASSLVPGQGLYEQYF	TGTGCCAGCAGCTTAGTGCCGGGACAGGGGCTATACGAGCAGTACTTC
TRBD1	TRBV7-9	-	TRBJ1-1	CASSLVQGAIEAFF	TGTGCCAGCAGCTTAGTACAGGGGGCGATTGAAGCTTTCTTT
-	TRBV29-1	-	TRBJ1-2	CSVPSNYGYTF	TGCAGCGTTCCGAGCAACTATGGCTACACCTTC
-	TRBV11-3	-	TRBJ2-3	CASSLEGRETDTQYF	TGTGCCAGCAGCTTAGAGGGACGGGAGACAGATACGCAGTATTTT
-	TRBV7-9	-	TRBJ2-7	CASSRPTAPDEQYF	TGTGCCAGCAGCCGCCCGACAGCTCCAGACGAGCAGTACTTC
TRBD2	TRBV7-9	-	TRBJ2-5	CASSSSGSQETQYF	TGTGCCAGCAGCTCTAGCGGGTCCCAAGAGACCCAGTACTTC
-	TRBV27	-	TRBJ1-5	CASSPSAGHSNQPQHF	TGTGCCAGCAGTCCCTCCGCAGGCCATAGCAATCAGCCCCAGCATTTT
-	TRBV27	-	TRBJ1-4	CASSFSNSQIEKLFF	TGTGCCAGCAGTTTTAGTAACAGCCAAATAGAAAAACTGTTTTTT
-	TRBV21-1	-	TRBJ2-5	CASNCLPETQYF	TGTGCCAGCAACTGCCTCCCGGAGACCCAGTACTTC
TRBD2	TRBV7-8	-	TRBJ2-1	CASSPPLELAGGINEQFF	TGTGCCAGCAGCCCCCCCCTCGAGCTAGCGGGAGGAATCAATGAGCAGTTCTTC
-	TRBV7-9	-	TRBJ1-3	CASSSSLPYSGNTIYF	TGTGCCAGCAGCTCCAGTTTACCCTACTCTGGAAACACCATATATTTT
TRBD1	TRBV15	-	TRBJ2-3	CATSRPSGDRGTDTQYF	TGTGCCACCAGCAGACCATCCGGGGACAGGGGAACAGATACGCAGTATTTT
-	TRBV12-5	-	TRBJ2-7	CASGLGQEQYF	TGTGCTAGTGGTTTGGGTCAGGAGCAGTACTTC
TRBD2	TRBV28	-	TRBJ2-3	CASSFVAGVVPNTQYF	TGTGCCAGCAGTTTCGTAGCGGGGGTTGTCCCGAATACGCAGTATTTT
TRBD1	TRBV15	-	TRBJ1-1	CATSRATGADTEAFF	TGTGCCACCAGCAGAGCGACAGGGGCGGACACTGAAGCTTTCTTT
-	TRBV7-9	once	TRBJ1-4	CASSGYVGQYNEKLFF	TGTGCCAGCAGTGGGTACGTGGGACAATATAATGAAAAACTGTTTTTT
TRBD1	TRBV18	-	TRBJ1-2	CASSPREDRTNYGYTF	TGTGCCAGCTCACCAAGGGAGGACAGGACTAACTATGGCTACACCTTC
-	TRBV4-1	once	TRBJ2-1	CASSHSQGTYSLDEQFF	TGCGCCAGCAGCCATTCACAGGGCACATACAGTCTAGATGAGCAGTTCTTC
-	TRBV11-2	-	TRBJ2-7	CASSLGRGYEQYF	TGTGCCAGCAGCTTGGGTAGGGGCTACGAGCAGTACTTC
TRBD1	TRBV11-2	-	TRBJ1-3	CASSDRVRSGNTIYF	TGTGCCAGCAGCGACAGGGTGAGGTCTGGAAACACCATATATTTT
TRBD1	TRBV4-1	-	TRBJ1-1	CASSQVPGQMNTEAFF	TGCGCCAGCAGCCAAGTACCGGGACAGATGAACACTGAAGCTTTCTTT
-	TRBV9	-	TRBJ2-3	CASSEFDTQYF	TGTGCCAGCAGCGAATTCGATACGCAGTATTTT
TRBD1	TRBV5-4	-	TRBJ2-7	CASSLALTGDHEQYF	TGTGCCAGCAGCTTGGCCTTAACAGGGGACCACGAGCAGTACTTC
-	TRBV19	-	TRBJ2-3	CASSIYDGTDTQYF	TGTGCCAGTAGTATATATGATGGGACAGATACGCAGTATTTT
-	TRBV6-5	once	TRBJ2-3	CASRLVPEGTDTQYF	TGTGCCAGCAGACTCGTACCTGAGGGCACAGATACGCAGTATTTT
-	TRBV5-4	-	TRBJ2-7	CASSENWDEQYF	TGTGCCAGCAGCGAAAATTGGGACGAGCAGTACTTC
-	TRBV6-5	-	TRBJ1-2	CASSLGQPAGYTF	TGTGCCAGCAGTCTCGGACAGCCGGCGGGCTACACCTTC
TRBD1	TRBV6-5	-	TRBJ2-7	CASSYSVGQEADEQYF	TGTGCCAGCAGTTACTCAGTGGGACAGGAGGCCGACGAGCAGTACTTC
TRBD2	TRBV5-1	-	TRBJ2-1	CASSLASGVYNEQFF	TGCGCCAGCAGCTTGGCTAGCGGGGTCTACAATGAGCAGTTCTTC
-	TRBV5-1	-	TRBJ2-7	CASSLDRTYEQYF	TGCGCCAGCAGCTTGGACAGGACCTACGAGCAGTACTTC
TRBD1	TRBV29-1	-	TRBJ2-3	CSVVVVTGLPDTQYF	TGCAGCGTTGTTGTGGTGACAGGGCTTCCAGATACGCAGTATTTT
-	TRBV5-1	-	TRBJ1-1	CASSSLTGSTEAFF	TGCGCCAGCAGCTCCTTAACAGGGAGCACTGAAGCTTTCTTT
TRBD1	TRBV4-3	-	TRBJ2-5	CASSQDRDQETQYF	TGCGCCAGCAGCCAGGACAGGGACCAAGAGACCCAGTACTTC
TRBD2	TRBV5-1	-	TRBJ2-7	CASSLEPSGSIYEQYF	TGCGCCAGCAGCTTGGAGCCTAGCGGGAGTATCTACGAGCAGTACTTC
-	TRBV11-3	-	TRBJ2-2	CASSITSSGELFF	TGTGCCAGCAGCATTACTAGTTCCGGGGAGCTGTTTTTT
-	TRBV11-2	-	TRBJ2-3	CASSPETETDTQYF	TGTGCCAGCAGCCCCGAGACAGAAACAGATACGCAGTATTTT
-	TRBV10-3	-	TRBJ2-7	CASTRGGLSYEQYF	TGTGCCAGCACCAGGGGAGGGCTCTCCTACGAGCAGTACTTC
TRBD2	TRBV4-3	-	TRBJ2-5	CASSQVAGGETQYF	TGCGCCAGCAGCCAAGTGGCGGGAGGGGAGACCCAGTACTTC
-	TRBV10-3	-	TRBJ2-5	CAISSEIRETQYF	TGTGCCATCAGCTCAGAAATCCGAGAGACCCAGTACTTC